These T cell receptor beta chains were read from a single sample in a study of Graves' ophthalmopathy and Graves' hyperthyroidism. TCRdb fed the multiplex PCR reads into MiXCR, producing one record per CDR3 protein. The table records approximately 160,000 distinct CDR3 sequences, roughly two fifths of them present only once. The sample consisted of peripheral blood. The source of these receptors is a woman aged 40-49 years with Graves' ophthalmopathy. Each CDR3 is given with its conserved first and last residue. A D gene is named only where the DNA matches it firmly. Some rows have no size entry. The others give once, few or many, or a class for an expanded clone.

TRBV14,many,TRBD1,TRBJ1-2,CASSHGQGPYGYTF,TGTGCCAGCAGCCACGGACAGGGTCCTTATGGCTACACCTTC
TRBV6-1,.,TRBD1,TRBJ1-1,CASSEPGTGVNTEAFF,TGTGCCAGCAGTGAACCGGGGACAGGGGTGAACACTGAAGCTTTCTTT
TRBV28,.,.,TRBJ1-5,CASSPGSGIRSNQPQHF,TGTGCCAGCAGCCCGGGCTCGGGAATTCGTAGCAATCAGCCCCAGCATTTT
TRBV20-1,many,.,TRBJ1-2,CSAKDSGNYGYTF,TGCAGTGCTAAGGACAGCGGCAATTATGGCTACACCTTC
TRBV6-2/TRBV6-3,.,TRBD2,TRBJ2-7,CASSYGLAEIYEQYF,TGTGCCAGCAGTTACGGACTAGCGGAGATCTACGAGCAGTACTTC
TRBV15,few,.,TRBJ1-1,CATSRGPDSFF,TGTGCCACCAGCAGAGGACCTGATTCTTTCTTT
TRBV24-1,many,.,TRBJ1-5,CATSGTENQPQHF,TGTGCCACCAGTGGGACGGAGAATCAGCCCCAGCATTTT
TRBV5-1,many,TRBD1,TRBJ1-1,CASSHATGRETTEAFF,TGCGCCAGCAGCCATGCGACAGGGAGGGAGACCACTGAAGCTTTCTTT
TRBV28,few,.,TRBJ2-4,CASSLMGAGSGKNIQYF,TGTGCCAGCAGTTTGATGGGTGCGGGCTCAGGAAAAAACATTCAGTACTTC
TRBV7-3,.,.,TRBJ1-1,CASSPNPQGMDTEAFF,TGTGCCAGCAGCCCTAACCCACAGGGCATGGACACTGAAGCTTTCTTT
TRBV6-1,.,TRBD2,TRBJ2-7,CASGGLAGGFPEQYF,TGTGCCAGCGGCGGACTAGCGGGAGGATTCCCCGAGCAGTACTTC
TRBV13,many,.,TRBJ1-2,CASSLGGSGYTF,TGTGCCAGCAGCTTAGGGGGGAGTGGCTACACCTTC
TRBV28,few,.,TRBJ2-7,CASGTGSLSYEQYF,TGTGCCAGCGGAACTGGAAGTCTCTCCTACGAGCAGTACTTC
TRBV28,.,.,TRBJ2-7,CASSSAPYEQYF,TGTGCCAGCAGTTCTGCACCCTACGAGCAGTACTTC
TRBV7-2,.,TRBD1,TRBJ2-7,CASSLGTGGWEQYF,TGTGCCAGCAGCTTAGGGACAGGGGGTTGGGAGCAGTACTTC
TRBV30,.,.,TRBJ1-6,CAWKPSVTSPLHF,TGTGCCTGGAAACCTTCTGTCACTTCACCCCTCCACTTT
TRBV28,.,.,TRBJ2-7,CASRGTVPSYEQYF,TGTGCCAGCAGAGGCACGGTCCCCTCCTACGAGCAGTACTTC
TRBV7-2,.,.,TRBJ2-2,CAWSGGGELFF,TGTGCCTGGAGTGGAGGCGGGGAGCTGTTTTTT
TRBV19,.,TRBD1,TRBJ1-5,CASSSSPGQVIDQPQHF,TGTGCCAGTAGTAGCTCTCCGGGACAGGTGATAGATCAGCCCCAGCATTTT
TRBV9,many,.,TRBJ1-2,CASSVGLGTNYGYTF,TGTGCCAGCAGCGTAGGGCTCGGGACGAACTATGGCTACACCTTC
TRBV10-3,many,.,TRBJ1-1,CAISEGAATDAFF,TGTGCCATCAGTGAGGGGGCAGCCACTGATGCTTTCTTT
TRBV12-3/TRBV12-4,.,.,TRBJ1-1,CASRLPGQNTEAFF,TGTGCCAGCAGGTTACCGGGACAGAACACTGAAGCTTTCTTT
TRBV7-2,.,TRBD2,TRBJ2-5,CASSPGGLAGMETQYF,TGTGCCAGCAGCCCCGGTGGCCTAGCGGGAATGGAGACCCAGTACTTC
TRBV6-1,.,.,TRBJ1-6,CASTDSNSPLHF,TGTGCCAGCACCGACAGTAACTCACCCCTCCACTTT
TRBV5-1,many,.,TRBJ1-5,CASSVEPGVRNQPQHF,TGCGCCAGCAGCGTAGAACCAGGGGTTCGCAATCAGCCCCAGCATTTT
TRBV6-5,many,.,TRBJ2-2,CASRSLAGVNTGELFF,TGTGCCAGCAGATCCCTTGCAGGGGTGAACACCGGGGAGCTGTTTTTT
TRBV10-3,many,.,TRBJ2-5,CAISAQQETQYF,TGTGCCATCAGTGCACAACAAGAGACCCAGTACTTC
TRBV7-2,many,TRBD2,TRBJ2-2,CASRSSGATTGELFF,TGTGCCAGCAGATCTAGCGGGGCGACCACCGGGGAGCTGTTTTTT
TRBV5-5,many,.,TRBJ2-5,CASSLGPPATQYF,TGTGCCAGCAGCTTGGGACCCCCGGCGACCCAGTACTTC
TRBV6-5,many,TRBD1,TRBJ1-2,CASRRPDRGDGYTF,TGTGCCAGCAGACGCCCGGACAGGGGGGATGGCTACACCTTC
TRBV12-3/TRBV12-4,few,.,TRBJ2-5,CASSLGQGRQETQYF,TGTGCCAGCAGTTTAGGGCAGGGGCGACAAGAGACCCAGTACTTC
TRBV11-2,many,.,TRBJ2-5,CASSLRPTEQETQYF,TGTGCCAGCAGCTTACGACCAACTGAGCAAGAGACCCAGTACTTC
TRBV6-2/TRBV6-3,few,TRBD1,TRBJ2-7,CASSSDRDGEQYF,TGTGCCAGCAGTTCGGACAGGGATGGCGAGCAGTACTTC
TRBV30,many,.,TRBJ1-2,CAWSVRAGDGYTF,TGTGCCTGGAGTGTAAGGGCAGGGGATGGCTACACCTTC
TRBV4-3,few,.,TRBJ1-1,CASSQGGLRNTEAFF,TGCGCCAGCAGCCAAGGGGGTCTTCGGAACACTGAAGCTTTCTTT
TRBV4-1,.,.,TRBJ2-7,CASSLSDGTVEQYF,TGCGCCAGCAGCCTATCCGACGGTACGGTCGAGCAGTACTTC
TRBV12-3/TRBV12-4,.,.,TRBJ1-1,CASSLSQKFYTEAFF,TGTGCCAGCAGTTTGTCCCAGAAATTTTACACTGAAGCTTTCTTT
TRBV6-2/TRBV6-3,many,.,TRBJ1-1,CASTNPGTWDDAFF,TGTGCCAGCACCAATCCCGGGACATGGGACGACGCTTTCTTT
TRBV19,many,.,TRBJ2-2,CASSRPSGSDTGELFF,TGTGCCAGTAGCCGACCCAGCGGGTCGGACACCGGGGAGCTGTTTTTT
TRBV6-2/TRBV6-3,.,TRBD1,TRBJ1-2,CASSFLGGQGVPEF,TGTGCCAGCAGTTTTTTAGGGGGACAGGGGGTACCCGAATTC
TRBV12-3/TRBV12-4,.,.,TRBJ1-1,CASHRLNTEAFF,TGTGCCAGCCACAGGCTGAACACTGAAGCTTTCTTT
TRBV12-5,many,.,TRBJ1-2,CASGLDSRGGYTF,TGTGCTAGTGGTTTGGACAGCCGGGGGGGCTACACCTTC
TRBV2,.,.,TRBJ2-7,CASRIDQLSEQYF,TGTGCCAGCAGGATCGACCAGCTTTCTGAGCAGTACTTC
TRBV6-2/TRBV6-3,once,.,TRBJ2-7,CASSYEQEQYF,TGTGCCAGCAGTTACGAACAAGAGCAGTACTTC
TRBV7-8,many,.,TRBJ1-1,CASSAATLYGGAFF,TGTGCCAGCAGCGCCGCTACTTTGTACGGAGGAGCTTTCTTT
TRBV28,many,TRBD1,TRBJ2-7,CASSRGQIYEQYF,TGTGCCAGCAGTCGGGGACAGATATACGAGCAGTACTTC
TRBV11-2,many,TRBD2,TRBJ2-2,CASSLEEGTSGNTGELFF,TGTGCCAGCAGCTTAGAAGAGGGGACTAGCGGAAACACCGGGGAGCTGTTTTTT
TRBV7-2,many,.,TRBJ1-2,CASSIKASFRGYTF,TGTGCCAGCAGCATAAAGGCCAGCTTCAGAGGCTACACCTTC
TRBV27,many,.,TRBJ1-3,CASSPDGRGRNTIYF,TGTGCCAGCAGTCCGGACGGCCGTGGAAGAAACACCATATATTTT
TRBV2,.,.,TRBJ2-5,CASSFSGRRKETQYF,TGTGCCAGCAGTTTTTCGGGACGGAGAAAAGAGACCCAGTACTTC
TRBV19,.,TRBD1,TRBJ1-1,CAGTPSGRGRNTEAFF,TGTGCCGGTACCCCCTCGGGCAGGGGGCGAAACACTGAAGCTTTCTTT
TRBV28,many,.,TRBJ2-7,CASSPLKNGAIEQYF,TGTGCCAGCAGTCCCCTGAAGAATGGGGCTATCGAGCAGTACTTC